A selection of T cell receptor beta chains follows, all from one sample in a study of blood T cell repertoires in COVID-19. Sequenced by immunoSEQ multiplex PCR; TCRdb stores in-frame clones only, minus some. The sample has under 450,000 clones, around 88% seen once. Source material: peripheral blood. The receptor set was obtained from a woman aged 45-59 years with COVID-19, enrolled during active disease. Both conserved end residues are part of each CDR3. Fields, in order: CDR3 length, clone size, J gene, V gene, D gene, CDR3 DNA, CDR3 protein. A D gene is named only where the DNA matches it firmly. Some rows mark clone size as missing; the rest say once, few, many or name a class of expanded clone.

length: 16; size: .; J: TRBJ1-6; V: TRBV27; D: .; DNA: TGTGCCAGCAGTGGCCCGGGGGGGGGCTATAATTCACCCCTCCACTTT; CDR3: CASSGPGGGYNSPLHF
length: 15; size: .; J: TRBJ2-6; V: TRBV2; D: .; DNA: TGTGCCAGCAGTGATAGACAAGCTGGGGCCAACGTCCTGACTTTC; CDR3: CASSDRQAGANVLTF
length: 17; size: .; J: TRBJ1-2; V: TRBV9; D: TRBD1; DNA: TGTGCCAGCAGCGTAGTGGGGTCGCCCGGACAGGGCCAGGGCTACACCTTC; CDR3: CASSVVGSPGQGQGYTF
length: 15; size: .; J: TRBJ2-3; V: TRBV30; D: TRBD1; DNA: TGTGCCTGGAGTATTGGGACAGGGAGCACAGATACGCAGTATTTT; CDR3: CAWSIGTGSTDTQYF
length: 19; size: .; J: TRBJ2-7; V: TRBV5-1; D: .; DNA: TGCGCCAGCAGCTTGGGTAGCCAAACCGGGACTTTCAGCTCCTACGAGCAGTACTTC; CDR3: CASSLGSQTGTFSSYEQYF
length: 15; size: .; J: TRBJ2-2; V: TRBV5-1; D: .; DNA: TGCGCCAGCAGCTTGGGGCAGTTGAACACCGGGGAGCTGTTTTTT; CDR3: CASSLGQLNTGELFF
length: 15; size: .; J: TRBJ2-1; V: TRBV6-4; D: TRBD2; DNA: TGTGCCAGCAGCCCCCAAGCGGGGGCCAACAATGAGCAGTTCTTC; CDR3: CASSPQAGANNEQFF
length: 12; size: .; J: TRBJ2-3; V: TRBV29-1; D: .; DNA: TGCAGCTCCCGGGAAAGAACAGATACGCAGTATTTT; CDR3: CSSRERTDTQYF
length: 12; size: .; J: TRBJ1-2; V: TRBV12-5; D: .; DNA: TGTGCTAGTGCGGGGACTGGGTATGGCTACACCTTC; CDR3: CASAGTGYGYTF
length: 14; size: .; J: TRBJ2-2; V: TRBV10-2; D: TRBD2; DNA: TGCGCCAGCAGTGTAGCGGGGGGGCCCGGGGAGCTGTTTTTT; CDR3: CASSVAGGPGELFF
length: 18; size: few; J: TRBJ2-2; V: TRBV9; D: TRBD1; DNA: TGTGCCAGCAGCGTAGCTGGAAGGGGACAGGGGAGGACCGGGGAGCTGTTTTTT; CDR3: CASSVAGRGQGRTGELFF
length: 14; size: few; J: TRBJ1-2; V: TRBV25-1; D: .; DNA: TGTGCCAGCAGTGAGTACGGCAGGGACTATGGCTACACCTTC; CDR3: CASSEYGRDYGYTF
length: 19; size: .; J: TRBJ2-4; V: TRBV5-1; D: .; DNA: TGCGCCAGCAGTGAGGCGGCGGTACGCAAAAATCTAGCCAAAAACATTCAGTACTTC; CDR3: CASSEAAVRKNLAKNIQYF
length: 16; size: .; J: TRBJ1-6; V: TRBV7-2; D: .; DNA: TGTGCCAGCAGCCTGCTGAGAGGTTCCAATAATTCACCCCTCCACTTT; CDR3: CASSLLRGSNNSPLHF
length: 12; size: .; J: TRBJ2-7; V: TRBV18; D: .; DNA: TGTGCCAGCTCACCGGGCACCTACGAGCAGTACTTC; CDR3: CASSPGTYEQYF
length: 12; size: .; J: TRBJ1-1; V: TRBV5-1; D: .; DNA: TGCGCCAGCAGCTTGATAGGGGTTGAAGCTTTCTTT; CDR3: CASSLIGVEAFF
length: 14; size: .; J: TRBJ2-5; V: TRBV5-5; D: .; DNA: TGTGCCAGCAGCCAAGCCAGCAGGGGAGAGACCCAGTACTTC; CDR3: CASSQASRGETQYF